Shown below are 30 T cell receptor beta chains from a single sample sequenced in a study of graft-versus-host responses after intestinal transplantation. Generated by immunoSEQ multiplex PCR, the TCRdb table keeps only in-frame clones and is missing some. The data show about 89,000 clones, 75% to 95% seen once. Their antigen targets remain unknown. This sample comprised unstimulated CD4+ T cells sorted from spleen or lymph node cells, obtained before intestinal transplant. The source is a human donor who received an intestinal transplant.

The genes are TRBV30 and TRBJ2-2; D is perhaps TRBD2 (5 bases). The CDR3 covers 17 residues. Germline V CDR1 and CDR2: GTSNPN, SVGIG (reference sequence). The V end lost 1 base, the J end lost 0 bases, and 15 bases lay between the germline ends. The chain's CDR3 is CAWSGPSLASNTGELFF. CDR3 DNA sequence: TGTGCCTGGAGTGGGCCTAGCCTGGCATCGAACACCGGGGAGCTGTTTTTT.

This chain joins TRBV7-2 and TRBJ1-6; 8 positions match TRBD1. The CDR3 runs to 15 residues. Per germline, CDR1 SGHTA and CDR2 FQGNSA. The V gene end was trimmed by 2 bases and the J gene end by 8 bases; junction bases not matched to a gene: 5. The CDR3 bases are TGTGCCAGCAGCTTACGTGCGGACAGGGATTCACCCCTCCACTTT. It yields the protein CASSLRADRDSPLHF.

V usage is TRBV4-1 and J usage is TRBJ1-1; TRBD1 might be the D (5 bases). Germline assignment: CDR1 MGHRA and CDR2 YSYEKL. The CDR3 extends over 13 amino acids. V was pared by 8 bases and J by 4 bases, with 14 bases between. This CDR3 reads CASCARESTEAFF. For the CDR3, the DNA is TGCGCCAGCTGTGCCAGGGAAAGCACTGAAGCTTTCTTT.

The rearrangement links TRBV6-1 to TRBJ2-7, with D possibly matching TRBD1 (5 bases). CDR3 length: 15 residues. Germline V CDR1 and CDR2: MNHNS, SASEGT. The germline V and J ends were trimmed by 2 bases and 2 bases, with 13 bases remaining between them. CDR3 sequence reads: CASSEIQGLAYEQYF. The CDR3 nucleotides read TGTGCCAGCAGTGAAATCCAGGGATTAGCCTACGAGCAGTACTTC.

This clone was observed once. The chain combines TRBV15 with TRBJ1-2; D unclear. Trimming took off 5 bases at V and 1 base at J, with 11 bases between the two ends. This CDR3 comprises 14 residues. Per germline, CDR1 LNHNV and CDR2 YYDKDF (reference sequence). The CDR3: CATSDPSINYGYTF. The CDR3 DNA follows: TGTGCCACCAGCGATCCCAGTATTAACTATGGCTACACCTTC.

The V gene is TRBV14, the J gene TRBJ2-1; TRBD2 matches 8 bases. Germline lookup yields CDR1 SGHDN and CDR2 FVKESK. The CDR3 totals 18 residues. The V segment lost 5 bases and the J segment 4 bases; nucleotides outside the gene matches: 16. The CDR3 sequence is CASSLGGGGPPLYNEQFF. The CDR3 DNA follows: TGTGCCAGCAGCTTGGGTGGCGGGGGGCCACCTTTATACAATGAGCAGTTCTTC.

The rearrangement uses TRBV18 and TRBJ2-2; D is unresolved. This CDR3 comprises 13 residues. Germline V gene sequence: CDR1 KGHSH, CDR2 LQKENI. The germline V and J ends were trimmed by 8 bases and 1 base, with 8 bases remaining between them. The CDR3 loop is CASTTLNTGELFF. The CDR3 DNA sequence: TGTGCCAGCACGACACTGAACACCGGGGAGCTGTTTTTT.

This clone was counted a few times. V is TRBV6-1 and J is TRBJ2-7; 7 bases align to TRBD1. The CDR3 sequence is 13 residues long. Germline V gene data show CDR1 as MNHNS and CDR2 as SASEGT. V was pared by 3 bases and J by 4 bases, with 3 bases of the junction left unmatched. As DNA, the CDR3 is TGTGCCAGCAGTGACAACAGGGGTTACGAGCAGTACTTC. This sequence encodes CASSDNRGYEQYF.

Concerning this clone itself: Other DNA sequences of this sample code for an identical CDR3. V and J are TRBV19 and TRBJ1-2, with D maybe TRBD1 (6 bases). Germline V CDR1 and CDR2: LNHDA, SQIVND (reference sequence). The germline V and J ends were trimmed by 4 bases and 4 bases, with 13 bases remaining between them. The CDR3 totals 14 residues. The CDR3, as DNA: TGTGCCAGTAGTAGACAACAGGGATCCTATGGCTACACCTTC. It specifies CASSRQQGSYGYTF.

Here the CDR3 reads CASSAGGAHGYTF. The CDR3 DNA reads TGTGCCAGTAGTGCGGGGGGGGCGCATGGCTACACCTTC. V and J are TRBV19 and TRBJ1-2, with D possibly TRBD1 on 6 matching bases. There are 13 residues in the CDR3. V lost 5 bases to trimming and J lost 6 bases, with 13 bases between them. From germline, CDR1 is LNHDA and CDR2 SQIVND (reference sequence).

The chain combines TRBV7-8 with TRBJ2-7; 9 nucleotides agree with TRBD2. Losses at the gene ends were 5 bases for V and 10 bases for J; bases not matched to a gene: 6. Germline-derived CDR1 and CDR2 are SGHVS and FQNEAQ. The length of the CDR3 is 12 residues. CDR3 sequence: CASSLGTSSQYF. CDR3 bases: TGTGCCAGCAGCCTAGGGACTAGCTCACAGTACTTC.

A few counts support this clone. This rearrangement joins TRBV19 to TRBJ2-3; TRBD2 matches 10 bases. The germline CDR1 and CDR2 sequences are LNHDA and SQIVND (reference sequence). The CDR3 loop spans 15 amino acids. V shed 2 bases, J shed 4 bases, and the junction held 3 bases outside the gene matches. This chain's CDR3 is CASSIQAGGADTQYF. As DNA, the CDR3 is TGTGCCAGTAGTATACAAGCGGGGGGGGCAGATACGCAGTATTTT.

Only a few counts were recorded for this clone. The rearrangement joins TRBV12-2 to TRBJ1-3; the D call in the table, TRBD1, was not verified against the DNA. TRBV12-2 is a recognized pseudogene. This CDR3 has 19 amino acids. In nucleotides, the CDR3 is TGTGCAAGTCGCTTAAACCGGACAGGGATAAGGAACTCTGGAAACACCATATATTTT. Protein sequence: CASRLNRTGIRNSGNTIYF.

The chain combines TRBV30 with TRBJ2-7, with 10 nucleotides matching TRBD1. This CDR3 spans 15 amino acids. Germline V lookup: CDR1 GTSNPN, CDR2 SVGIG (reference sequence). With V trimmed by 0 bases and J by 4 bases, 6 bases remained unmatched. The CDR3 DNA sequence: TGTGCCTGGAGTGTACGAGGGACAGGGGCTTACGAGCAGTACTTC. This encodes CAWSVRGTGAYEQYF.

This rearrangement joins TRBV6-6 to TRBJ2-7, with D possibly being TRBD2 (6 bases). The CDR3 contains 14 residues. The V gene lost 1 base and the J gene lost 0 bases, with 7 bases spanning the gap. The germline V gene encodes CDR1 MNHNY and CDR2 SVGAGI (reference sequence). The CDR3 region is CASSYFGSSYEQYF. The CDR3 DNA follows: TGTGCCAGCAGTTACTTCGGGAGCTCCTACGAGCAGTACTTC.

The chain couples TRBV30 to TRBJ1-2; maybe TRBD1 (5 bases). The CDR3 is 14 amino acids. The germline gives CDR1 GTSNPN, CDR2 SVGIG (reference sequence). Trimming cost V 0 bases and J 8 bases, with 16 bases left between them. The CDR3 loop reads CAWSVRRGTEGYTF. The CDR3 nucleotides read TGTGCCTGGAGTGTACGTAGGGGAACTGAAGGCTACACCTTC.

The chain links TRBV7-6 to TRBJ2-3, with D perhaps matching TRBD1 (6 bases). Trimming pared 4 bases from V and 0 bases from J, leaving 11 bases between. The CDR3 has 15 amino acids. Per the germline V gene, CDR1 is SGHVS and CDR2 is FNYEAQ. In nucleotides, the CDR3 is TGTGCCAGCAGCTCGCGGACAGCTAGCACAGATACGCAGTATTTT. Translating it yields CASSSRTASTDTQYF.

This sequence joins TRBV2 and TRBJ1-6; 8 nucleotides align to TRBD1. V shed 7 bases, J shed 9 bases, and the junction held 11 bases outside the gene matches. The CDR3 has 15 residues. Germline loops: CDR1 SNHLY, CDR2 FYNNEI. The CDR3 nucleotides are TGTGCCAGCATCCAGGACAGGGTAAATCTTTCACCCCTCCACTTT. Amino acid sequence: CASIQDRVNLSPLHF.

The chain joins TRBV10-3 to TRBJ2-3; D is ambiguous. The CDR3 runs to 13 residues. Per germline, CDR1 ENHRY and CDR2 SYGVKD. The V end was cut by 5 bases, the J end by 3 bases, with 9 bases between. The CDR3 DNA reads TGTGCCATCAGTCAAGCTATGACAGATACGCAGTATTTT. Translating gives CAISQAMTDTQYF.

This clone was counted a few times. The V gene is TRBV4-3, the J gene TRBJ2-1; 7 bases are a match to TRBD1. V lost 1 base to trimming and J lost 4 bases; unmatched junction nucleotides: 7. Germline lookup yields CDR1 LGHNA and CDR2 YSLEER. CDR3 length: 16 amino acids. In nucleotides, the CDR3 is TGCGCCAGCAGCCAAGGGAGACAGGGCCCTTACAATGAGCAGTTCTTC. Translated, it gives CASSQGRQGPYNEQFF.

V gene TRBV2 combines with J gene TRBJ2-7; 7 nucleotides line up with TRBD1. The CDR3 runs 13 residues. From germline, CDR1 is SNHLY and CDR2 FYNNEI. V trimming: 6 bases; J trimming: 7 bases; junction bases outside the gene matches: 9. CDR3: CASSVNRGGEQYF. CDR3 DNA sequence: TGTGCCAGCAGCGTAAACAGGGGTGGGGAGCAGTACTTC.

The rearrangement links TRBV6-1 to TRBJ1-5; D perhaps matches TRBD1 (6 bases). This CDR3 comprises 16 residues. Germline loops: CDR1 MNHNS, CDR2 SASEGT. Trimming left V 4 bases short and J 5 bases short, with 18 bases between. The CDR3 sequence is CASSGSRGQWDQPQHF. CDR3 sequence (DNA): TGTGCCAGCAGTGGGTCACGGGGACAATGGGATCAGCCCCAGCATTTT.

The genes are TRBV25-1 and TRBJ1-2; D uncertain. Germline V gene sequence: CDR1 MGHDK, CDR2 SYGVNS. Trimming removed 5 bases at V and 5 bases at J, with 12 bases between. This CDR3 has 13 residues. The CDR3 coding sequence is TGTGCCAGCAGTCACCTCCAAGCATATGGCTACACCTTC. As protein: CASSHLQAYGYTF.

J is TRBJ2-7 and V is TRBV5-4; 9 nucleotides match TRBD2. The CDR3 runs to 16 residues. Per the germline V gene, CDR1 is SGHNT and CDR2 is YYREEE (reference sequence). Trimming cost V 3 bases and J 0 bases; bases outside gene matches: 7. The CDR3 bases are TGTGCCAGCAGCTCTCTAAGCGGGGGGAGCTCCTACGAGCAGTACTTC. Translating gives CASSSLSGGSSYEQYF.

The genes are TRBV11-2 and TRBJ2-7, with 8 nucleotides matching TRBD1. Germline V gene lookup returns CDR1 SGHAT and CDR2 FQNNGV. V trimming: 1 base; J trimming: 0 bases; junction bases outside the gene matches: 11. This CDR3 contains 18 residues. CDR3 protein: CASSLVGTGRTRSYEQYF. CDR3 sequence (DNA): TGTGCCAGCAGCTTAGTGGGGACAGGCCGGACCCGCTCCTACGAGCAGTACTTC.

The V call is TRBV14, the J call TRBJ2-2, with a weak D call TRBD1 (6 bases). Germline loops: CDR1 SGHDN, CDR2 FVKESK. This CDR3 comprises 15 residues. Trimming took off 3 bases at V and 6 bases at J, with 14 bases between the two ends. The CDR3 loop reads CASSHIGQPSGELFF. The CDR3 DNA sequence: TGTGCCAGCAGCCATATAGGACAGCCCTCCGGGGAGCTGTTTTTT.

A remark on this clone: In the same sample, other DNA sequences code for this CDR3. The V and J genes are TRBV18 and TRBJ2-3; 9 bases are a match to TRBD1. The length of the CDR3 is 15 residues. Germline trimming cut 3 bases from V and 1 base from J; bases unmatched to any gene: 2. CDR1 and CDR2 (germline): KGHSH, LQKENI. The CDR3 sequence: CASSPGQGGTDTQYF. DNA for the CDR3: TGTGCCAGCTCACCGGGACAGGGTGGCACAGATACGCAGTATTTT.

V is TRBV6-5 and J is TRBJ2-6; D possibly corresponds to TRBD1 (6 bases). The CDR3 loop spans 15 amino acids. V gave up 3 bases and J gave up 2 bases, with 8 bases separating them. In germline, CDR1 is MNHEY, CDR2 SVGAGI. This CDR3 is CASSYAGAGANVLTF. The CDR3 DNA reads as TGTGCCAGCAGTTATGCAGGGGCTGGGGCCAACGTCCTGACTTTC.

CDR3 bases: TGTGCCAGTAGTATGGTCCCGGGAGGGACACCTAATGAAAAACTGTTTTTT. Its translation is CASSMVPGGTPNEKLFF. V gene TRBV19 combines with J gene TRBJ1-4; tentative D call: TRBD1 (6 bases). V was trimmed by 3 bases and J by 3 bases, leaving 17 bases between them. This CDR3 spans 17 amino acids. CDR1 LNHDA and CDR2 SQIVND come from the germline V gene (reference sequence).

This clone was recorded only once. The chain has TRBV5-1 and TRBJ1-5; perhaps TRBD1 as D (5 bases). Germline lookup yields CDR1 SGHRS and CDR2 YFSETQ. This CDR3 spans 16 amino acids. V lost 4 bases and J lost 0, with 14 bases in between. The CDR3, as DNA: TGCGCCAGCAGCCGATTTACAGGCTATAGCAATCAGCCCCAGCATTTT. Translation gives CASSRFTGYSNQPQHF.